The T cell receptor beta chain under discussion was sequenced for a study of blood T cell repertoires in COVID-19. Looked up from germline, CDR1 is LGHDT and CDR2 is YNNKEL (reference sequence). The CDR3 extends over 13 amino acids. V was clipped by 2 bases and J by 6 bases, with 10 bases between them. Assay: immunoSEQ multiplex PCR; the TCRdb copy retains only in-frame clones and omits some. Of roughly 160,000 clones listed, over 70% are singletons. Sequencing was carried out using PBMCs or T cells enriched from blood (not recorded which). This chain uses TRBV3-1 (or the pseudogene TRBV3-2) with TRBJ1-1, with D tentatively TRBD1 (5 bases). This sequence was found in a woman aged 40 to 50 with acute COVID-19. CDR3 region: CASSQRQLAEAFF. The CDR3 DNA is TGTGCCAGCAGCCAAAGACAGCTTGCTGAAGCTTTCTTT.